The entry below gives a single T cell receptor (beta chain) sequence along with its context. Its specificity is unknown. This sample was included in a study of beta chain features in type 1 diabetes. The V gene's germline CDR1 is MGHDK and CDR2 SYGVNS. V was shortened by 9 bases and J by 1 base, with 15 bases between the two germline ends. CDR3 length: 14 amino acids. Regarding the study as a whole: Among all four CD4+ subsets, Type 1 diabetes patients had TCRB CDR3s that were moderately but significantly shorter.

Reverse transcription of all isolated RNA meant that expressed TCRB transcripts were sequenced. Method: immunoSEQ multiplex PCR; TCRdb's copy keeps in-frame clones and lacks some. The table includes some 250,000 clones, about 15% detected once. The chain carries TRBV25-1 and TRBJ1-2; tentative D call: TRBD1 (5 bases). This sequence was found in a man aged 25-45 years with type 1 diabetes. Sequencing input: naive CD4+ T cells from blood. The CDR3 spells CASKPGLLNYGYTF. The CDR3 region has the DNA TGTGCCAGTAAGCCGGGACTGCTTAACTATGGCTACACCTTC.